The rows below give T cell receptor beta chains drawn from one sample of a study of T cell responses to AZD1222 COVID-19 vaccine. Using immunoSEQ multiplex PCR, the repertoire was profiled, and TCRdb retains in-frame clones only, with some absent. Among about 130,000 clones listed, 80% to 90% were seen once. The sample in question was peripheral blood, obtained on day 0 of AZD1222 vaccination. The receptors were sampled from an adult in good health. CDR3s leave out the opening cysteine and the closing phenylalanine or tryptophan. A D gene is named only where the DNA matches it firmly.

v_gene	d_gene	j_gene	CDR3aa
TRBV5-1	.	TRBJ2-6	ASSLALGGANVLT
TRBV5-8	.	TRBJ1-1	ASSFRSTEAF
TRBV13	.	TRBJ2-1	ASSPVRRDGENEQF
TRBV6-2/TRBV6-3	TRBD1	TRBJ2-7	ASSRTGPFEQY
TRBV30	.	TRBJ1-1	AWRTKNTEAF
TRBV6-5	.	TRBJ1-4	ASSYGTSNEKLF
TRBV7-6	.	TRBJ2-5	ASSLTGGRETQY
TRBV7-2	.	TRBJ1-1	ASSSATNTEAF
TRBV19	TRBD1	TRBJ1-5	ASREQGKSNQPQH
TRBV19	TRBD2	TRBJ2-1	ATSYRRGGQGEQF
TRBV6-6	TRBD1	TRBJ1-3	ASTQTGGNTIY
TRBV2	TRBD1	TRBJ1-6	ARGTGVSGNSPLH
TRBV6-5	TRBD2	TRBJ2-7	ASRWTSVEQY
TRBV30	.	TRBJ1-2	AWSVRAQGIGYT
TRBV28	.	TRBJ2-7	ASVSRSYEQY
TRBV12-3/TRBV12-4	.	TRBJ1-1	ASSLGQNTEAF
TRBV10-3	.	TRBJ2-7	AISAWGDEQY
TRBV18	.	TRBJ1-3	ASSPFTASSSGNTIY
TRBV11-3	.	TRBJ2-5	ASSLYGREQETQY
TRBV30	TRBD1	TRBJ1-5	AWRGTGTGQPQH
TRBV9	.	TRBJ1-3	ASGGRESSGNTIY
TRBV9	TRBD2	TRBJ2-7	ASSVGTSGNYEQY
TRBV28	TRBD1	TRBJ1-2	ASSLGTGNGYT
TRBV19	.	TRBJ2-2	ASRTLFRQNTGELF
TRBV3-1/TRBV3-2	TRBD1	TRBJ1-2	ASSPRDRVDYGYT
TRBV10-1	.	TRBJ2-5	ASSGGGQETQY
TRBV9	.	TRBJ2-7	ASTLTPYEQY
TRBV20-1	.	TRBJ1-5	SASREPQH
TRBV4-1	.	TRBJ2-2	ASSQPLGTGELF
TRBV30	TRBD1	TRBJ1-4	AWSHKGALDEKLF
TRBV5-1	.	TRBJ2-3	ASSLGTTDTQY
TRBV19	.	TRBJ1-4	ASSARLLPPEKLF
TRBV7-2	.	TRBJ2-3	ASSFLPSTDTQY
TRBV10-3	.	TRBJ1-5	AIRQEDQPQH
TRBV30	TRBD1	TRBJ2-5	AWSRDRDETQY
TRBV6-6	.	TRBJ1-2	ASSPRTDYGYT
TRBV4-2	TRBD2	TRBJ2-1	ASSQDLVVLAGYYNEQF
TRBV4-2	TRBD2	TRBJ2-1	ASSQEANSGGIYNEQF
TRBV7-2	.	TRBJ1-1	ASSPTGRNTEAF